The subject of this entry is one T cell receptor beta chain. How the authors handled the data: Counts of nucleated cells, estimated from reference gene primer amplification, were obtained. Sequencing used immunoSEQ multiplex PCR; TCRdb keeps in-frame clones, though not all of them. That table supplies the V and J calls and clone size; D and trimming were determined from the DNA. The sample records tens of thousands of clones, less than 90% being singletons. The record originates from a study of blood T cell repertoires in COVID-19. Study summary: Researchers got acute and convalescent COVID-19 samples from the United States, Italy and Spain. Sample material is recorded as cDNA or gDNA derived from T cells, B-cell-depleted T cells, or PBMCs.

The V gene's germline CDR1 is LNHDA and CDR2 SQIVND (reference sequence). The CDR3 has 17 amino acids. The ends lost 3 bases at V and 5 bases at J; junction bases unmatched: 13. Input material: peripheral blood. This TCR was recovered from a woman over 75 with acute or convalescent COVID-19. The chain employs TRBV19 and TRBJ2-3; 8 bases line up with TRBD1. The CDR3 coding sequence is TGTGCCAGTAGTATGGGTCTTCTTGGACAGGGAGGAGATACGCAGTATTTT. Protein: CASSMGLLGQGGDTQYF.